The clone carrying this T cell receptor beta chain was seen a handful of times. The sample originates from a study of T cells in Graves' hyperthyroidism and ophthalmopathy. TCR beta CDR3 regions were amplified from RNA transcripts. Researchers ran a first-round RT-PCR on the TCR CDR3 using the HTBI primer set. Each CDR3 protein is one row after TCRdb ran MiXCR on the multiplex PCR reads. The sample lists 500,000 to 550,000 distinct CDR3 sequences; less than 25% were seen once. Sequencing was performed on blood. The clonotype comes from a man between 18 and 29 years old with Graves' hyperthyroidism.

CDR3 nucleotides: TGTGCCTGGACCCTAGGCGGTTCTGTATTCAATCAGCCCCAGCATTTT. It translates to CAWTLGGSVFNQPQHF. The rearrangement joins TRBV30 to TRBJ1-5, with no clear D. The V and J ends lost 4 bases and 3 bases respectively, with 19 bases between them. The CDR3 is made up of 16 amino acids. The germline V gene encodes CDR1 GTSNPN and CDR2 SVGIG (reference sequence).